Below are 27 T cell receptor beta chains sequenced from a single sample in a study of blood T cells in healthy people across ages. Using a J-beta primer mix together with a sample-barcoded 5' primer, a second PCR was run for roughly 6 to 12 cycles. TCRdb re-derived calls from the 5' RACE reads in MiXCR, one entry per CDR3 protein. Of around 900,000 distinct CDR3 sequences in the sample, around 26% were seen once. Source material: blood. The origin of the receptors is an elderly woman in good health.

The chain carries TRBV9 and TRBJ1-1; D is perhaps TRBD1 (6 bases). CDR3 length: 15 amino acids. V shed 1 base and J shed 0 bases, with 10 bases lying between them. Germline V gene data show CDR1 as SGDLS and CDR2 as YYNGEE. Written as DNA, the CDR3 is TGTGCCAGCAGCGTACAAGGACAGATGAACACTGAAGCTTTCTTT. It codes for CASSVQGQMNTEAFF.

Concerning this clonotype itself: A clone one base away is much larger, so this may be a read error. The chain carries TRBV11-2 and TRBJ2-1; 11 bases align to TRBD2. CDR1 and CDR2 (germline): SGHAT, FQNNGV. This CDR3 comprises 15 residues. V lost 4 bases, J lost 9 bases, and 8 bases stayed unmatched. For the CDR3, the DNA is TGTGCCAGCAGCTGCACTAGCGGGGGCGGGGGTGAGCAGTTCTTC. Translation: CASSCTSGGGGEQFF.

Notes on this clonotype: Given a much more abundant clone one base away, this may be a read error. The chain is built from TRBV6-2 or TRBV6-3 and TRBJ2-7; D call uncertain. The CDR3 consists of 14 residues. Germline CDR1 reads MNHEY; CDR2 reads SVGEGT. CDR3 amino acids: CAGSYGWASYEQYF. The CDR3 DNA reads as TGTGCCGGCAGTTACGGGTGGGCCTCCTACGAGCAGTACTTC.

In this sample, this clonotype turned up many times. V is TRBV18 and J is TRBJ2-7; D is perhaps TRBD2 (6 bases). Trimming left V 6 bases short and J 7 bases short, with 13 bases between. This CDR3 has 12 amino acids. The germline CDR1 and CDR2 sequences are KGHSH and LQKENI. The CDR3 loop is CASSRRSGEQYF. CDR3 DNA sequence: TGTGCCAGCTCTCGACGCAGCGGGGAGCAGTACTTC.

Of note for this clonotype: This may arise from a read error, as a much more abundant clone is one base away. The V gene is TRBV6-5, the J gene TRBJ1-2; 9 bases match TRBD1. The CDR3 is 14 amino acids. Germline V gene sequence: CDR1 MNHEY, CDR2 SVGAGI. This CDR3 reads CASSAGTGTYGHTF. CDR3 bases: TGTGCCAGCAGTGCCGGGACAGGGACCTATGGCCACACCTTC.

The chain has TRBV5-1 and TRBJ2-4, with TRBD2 matching over 7 bases. V was pared by 8 bases and J by 5 bases, with 10 bases of the junction left unmatched. Germline V gene data show CDR1 as SGHRS and CDR2 as YFSETQ. The CDR3 length is 14 residues. The CDR3 spells CARQRETSQNIQYF. The DNA for the CDR3 is TGCGCCAGACAGCGGGAAACTAGCCAAAACATTCAGTACTTC.

This clonotype has at least ten counts. This chain joins TRBV5-6 and TRBJ2-3, with 8 bases matching TRBD2. V lost 6 bases and J lost 2; bases outside the gene matches: 8. CDR3 length: 15 residues. Per germline, CDR1 SGHDT and CDR2 YYEEEE. The CDR3 region is CASTVRGGNTDTQYF. The CDR3 DNA reads as TGTGCCAGCACCGTTCGCGGGGGGAACACAGATACGCAGTATTTT.

A remark on this clonotype: A single base separates this from a much larger clone, so it may be a read error. The chain recombines TRBV24-1 with TRBJ1-6; D is unresolved. CDR1 and CDR2 (germline): KGHDR, SFDVKD. The CDR3 has 15 amino acids. The V gene lost 4 bases and the J gene lost 7 bases, with 13 bases spanning the gap. The CDR3 sequence: CATSEGNGSNSPLHF. The CDR3 region has the DNA TGTGCCACCAGTGAGGGGAATGGAAGCAATTCACCCCTCCACTTT.

The rearrangement uses TRBV18 and TRBJ2-7, with TRBD1 matching 9 bases. V lost 0 bases to trimming and J lost 10 bases; unmatched junction nucleotides: 10. The CDR3 has 15 amino acids. Germline V gene lookup returns CDR1 KGHSH and CDR2 LQKENI. CDR3 in amino acids: CASSPPGTGNLDQYF. In DNA form, the CDR3 reads TGTGCCAGCTCACCACCCGGGACAGGGAATTTGGACCAGTACTTC.

This clonotype was found many times. The genes are TRBV28 and TRBJ2-7, with TRBD2 matching over 8 bases. The CDR3 has 14 residues. CDR1 MDHEN and CDR2 SYDVKM come from the germline V gene. Trimming cost V 6 bases and J 3 bases; bases outside gene matches: 7. CDR3 residues: CASSRGGTNYEQYF. The CDR3 DNA reads as TGTGCCAGCAGCCGCGGGGGGACGAACTACGAGCAGTACTTC.

The genes are TRBV3-1 and TRBJ2-7; TRBD1 might be the D (6 bases). CDR1 and CDR2 from the germline V gene are LGHDT and YNNKEL (reference sequence). V dropped 1 base and J dropped 5 bases, with 15 bases sitting between them. There are 15 residues in the CDR3. The CDR3 nucleotides are TGTGCCAGCAGCCAAGGGTCACAGGGTGGCAACGAGCAGTACTTC. Translated: CASSQGSQGGNEQYF.

A word on this clonotype: One junction end does not reproduce the germline sequence, and a read error may be involved. The chain couples TRBV7-9 to TRBJ1-1, with D possibly TRBD1 on 5 matching bases. Germline V gene sequence: CDR1 SEHNR, CDR2 FQNEAQ (reference sequence). The CDR3 consists of 13 residues. CDR3 in amino acids: CASSVGMDTEAFF. CDR3 DNA sequence: TGTGCCAGCAGCGTAGGGATGGACACCGAAGCTTTCTTT. The full variable domain, its missing parts supplied by reference TRBV7-9 and TRBJ1-1, is DTGVSQNPRHKITKRGQNVTFRCDPISEHNRLYWYRQTLGQGPEFLTYFQNEAQLEKSRLLSDRFSAERPKGSFSTLEIQRTEQGDSAMYLCASSVGMDTEAFFGQGTRLTVV.

This chain uses TRBV7-9 with TRBJ2-1; 8 bases are a match to TRBD1. Per germline, CDR1 SEHNR and CDR2 FQNEAQ (reference sequence). J lost 4 bases, V lost 5 bases, and 13 bases had no gene match. This CDR3 has 17 residues. The CDR3 coding sequence is TGTGCCAGCAGCCCCCAAGTCAGGGGGCAATCGTACAATGAGCAGTTCTTC. Encoded protein: CASSPQVRGQSYNEQFF.

This clonotype was found a few times. The rearrangement links TRBV29-1 to TRBJ2-7, with no clear D. V lost 4 bases, J lost 0 bases, and 10 bases lay in between. CDR1 is SQVTM and CDR2 is ANQGSEA in the germline V gene. This CDR3 is 13 amino acids long. CDR3 bases: TGCAGCGTTGTAGGGCCGAGCTCCTACGAGCAGTACTTC. Translating it yields CSVVGPSSYEQYF.

This clonotype was recorded at least ten times. J is TRBJ2-7 and V is TRBV5-6; 9 bases are shared with TRBD1. V lost 0 bases to trimming and J lost 4 bases; unmatched junction nucleotides: 8. The length of the CDR3 is 16 residues. Germline V CDR1 and CDR2: SGHDT, YYEEEE. The chain's CDR3 is CASSLAVTGGLYEQYF. CDR3 nucleotide sequence: TGTGCCAGCAGCTTGGCCGTAACAGGGGGCTTATACGAGCAGTACTTC.

As concerns this clonotype: A read error may be the cause here, since a much bigger clone is one base away. This chain uses TRBV24-1 with TRBJ2-7, with D possibly being TRBD2 (6 bases). This CDR3 is built from 15 residues. The ends were cut back, 3 bases at V and 3 bases at J, with 14 bases in the middle. CDR1 is KGHDR, CDR2 SFDVKD, per germline. This CDR3 is CATSDPASGVYEQYF. CDR3 nucleotides: TGTGCCACCAGTGATCCGGCATCGGGGGTCTACGAGCAGTACTTC.

This clonotype was recorded at least ten times. This rearrangement joins TRBV11-2 to TRBJ2-1; the D gene is possibly TRBD1 (5 bases). Trimming took off 0 bases at V and 2 bases at J, with 8 bases between the two ends. This CDR3 has 15 residues. The germline V gene encodes CDR1 SGHAT and CDR2 FQNNGV. The CDR3 reads CASSLDRVTYNEQFF. The CDR3 coding sequence is TGTGCCAGCAGCTTAGACAGGGTGACCTACAATGAGCAGTTCTTC.

This clonotype was detected a few times. The chain employs TRBV15 and TRBJ2-3; 8 positions agree with TRBD1. The CDR3 extends over 17 amino acids. V shed 0 bases, J shed 4 bases, and the junction held 9 bases outside the gene matches. Germline lookup yields CDR1 LNHNV and CDR2 YYDKDF (reference sequence). CDR3 sequence (DNA): TGTGCCACCAGCAGAGATGTCGGCAGGGGGCGTGCAGATACGCAGTATTTT. Encoded protein: CATSRDVGRGRADTQYF.

Regarding this clonotype: A much larger clonotype is one base distant, so this may be a read error. CDR3 in amino acids: CASSPGTGGEQCF. CDR3 nucleotide sequence: TGTGCTAGCAGCCCAGGGACAGGCGGTGAGCAGTGCTTC. The rearrangement links TRBV7-7 to TRBJ2-1; 8 bases agree with TRBD1. Looked up from germline, CDR1 is SSHAT and CDR2 is FNYEAQ (reference sequence). The length of the CDR3 is 13 residues.

The table lists this clonotype with many counts. The J gene is TRBJ2-1, the V gene TRBV5-1; 13 bases align to TRBD2. The germline gives CDR1 SGHRS, CDR2 YFSETQ. J was trimmed by 5 bases and V by 4 bases; bases with no gene match: 6. This CDR3 has 16 amino acids. The CDR3 sequence: CASSRLAGGGNNEQFF. Here the CDR3 DNA reads TGCGCCAGCAGCCGACTAGCGGGGGGTGGTAACAATGAGCAGTTCTTC.

There are many counts of this clonotype. The chain links TRBV3-1 to TRBJ2-3; TRBD2 matches at 12 bases. Germline CDR1 LGHDT, CDR2 YNNKEL (reference sequence). J lost 0 bases, V lost 0 bases, and 16 bases had no gene match. The CDR3 runs to 22 residues. The CDR3 spells CASSQEDREGLAGYPSTDTQYF. DNA for the CDR3: TGTGCCAGCAGCCAAGAGGACAGGGAAGGACTAGCGGGGTACCCTAGCACAGATACGCAGTATTTT.

This clonotype was picked up a small number of times. This chain links TRBV6-6 with TRBJ1-3; the D gene is possibly TRBD1 (6 bases). The germline gives CDR1 MNHNY, CDR2 SVGAGI (reference sequence). This CDR3 has 16 amino acids. Trimming removed 3 bases at V and 0 bases at J, with 12 bases between. DNA for the CDR3: TGTGCCAGCAGTTATCGGGACACCTCCTCTGGAAACACCATATATTTT. Translated, it gives CASSYRDTSSGNTIYF.

At least ten counts were recorded for this clonotype. The rearrangement joins TRBV4-3 to TRBJ1-2, with D perhaps TRBD1 (5 bases). Trimming pared 0 bases from V and 4 bases from J, leaving 12 bases between. Germline values: CDR1 LGHNA, CDR2 YSLEER. This CDR3 is 15 amino acids long. The CDR3 sequence: CASSQDGRVSYGYTF. For the CDR3, the DNA is TGCGCCAGCAGCCAAGATGGCAGGGTGAGCTATGGCTACACCTTC.

This clonotype was seen many times. The CDR3 bases are TGTGCCAGCAGCAAACAAACAGGGGGCCGCGAGACCCAGTACTTC. As protein: CASSKQTGGRETQYF. V is TRBV7-9 and J is TRBJ2-5; 9 positions agree with TRBD1. Germline V lookup: CDR1 SEHNR, CDR2 FQNEAQ (reference sequence). The J segment lost 5 bases and the V segment lost 5 bases, leaving 9 bases of the junction unmatched. CDR3 length: 15 amino acids.

The rearrangement links TRBV6-5 to TRBJ1-2, with TRBD1 matching 8 bases. V trimming: 1 base; J trimming: 2 bases; junction bases outside the gene matches: 12. Germline V gene data show CDR1 as MNHEY and CDR2 as SVGAGI. The CDR3 length is 18 residues. Written as DNA, the CDR3 is TGTGCCAGCAGTTACTTTCGGACAGGGAAAGAACTAAACTATGGCTACACCTTC. This translates into CASSYFRTGKELNYGYTF.

This clonotype was counted ten times or more. Here the CDR3 DNA reads TGTGCCAGCAGTTACTCTTCGTTGACGCGGGGATGGAGGTACGAGCAGTACTTC. Translated, it gives CASSYSSLTRGWRYEQYF. This sequence joins TRBV6-2 or TRBV6-3 and TRBJ2-7; D is possibly TRBD2 (6 bases). V dropped 0 bases and J dropped 4 bases, with 22 bases sitting between them. The CDR3 has 18 amino acids. Germline loops: CDR1 MNHEY, CDR2 SVGEGT.

This clonotype occurred a few times. It may be a read error: a sequence one base away is much more abundant. This rearrangement joins TRBV12-3 or TRBV12-4 to TRBJ1-4; no firm D call. Trimming removed 3 bases from V and 16 bases from J, with 21 bases in between. The length of the CDR3 is 14 residues. In nucleotides, the CDR3 is TGTGCCAGCAGTTTTGGGGTAGCAGCAGATACGCAGTTTTTT. The encoded protein is CASSFGVAADTQFF.